This is a list of T cell receptor beta chains from one sample in a study of Ad26.COV2.S vaccination and SARS-CoV-2 variants. Produced via immunoSEQ multiplex PCR; TCRdb's table is partial and in-frame only. This sample has about 350,000 clones; 86% occur once, and the top ten carry around a tenth. The material sequenced was peripheral blood, taken in a trial of Ad26.COV2.S vaccine versus placebo. The receptors shown here come from a person aged 18 to 59 who received the Ad26.COV2.S COVID-19 vaccine or a placebo. Both conserved end residues are part of each CDR3. A D gene is named only where the DNA matches it firmly. Clone sizes are given selectively: once, few, many, or a class where the clone is expanded.

clone_size	d_call	j_call	v_call	cdr3_aa	cdr3_nt
NA	TRBD2	TRBJ2-3	TRBV27	CASSSLLAGLDTQYF	TGTGCCAGCAGTTCTCTACTAGCGGGACTAGATACGCAGTATTTT
NA	TRBD1	TRBJ2-2	TRBV10-2	CASSDGQGDTGELFF	TGCGCCAGCAGTGATGGGCAGGGGGACACCGGGGAGCTGTTTTTT
once	NA	TRBJ2-1	TRBV6-1	CASSEVSVYNEQFF	TGTGCCAGCAGTGAAGTTAGCGTTTACAATGAGCAGTTCTTC
NA	TRBD2	TRBJ2-7	TRBV6-2/TRBV6-3	CASSTLAGFSKAYEQYF	TGTGCCAGCAGTACCCTAGCGGGATTTTCTAAAGCCTACGAGCAGTACTTC
NA	NA	TRBJ2-1	TRBV19	CASSFLSYNEQFF	TGTGCCAGTAGTTTTTTGTCCTACAATGAGCAGTTCTTC
NA	NA	TRBJ2-7	TRBV3-1/TRBV3-2	CASSRGQIYEQYF	TGTGCCAGCAGCCGCGGACAGATCTACGAGCAGTACTTC
once	NA	TRBJ2-4	TRBV24-1	CATSDGVRNIQYF	TGTGCCACCAGTGATGGTGTCAGGAACATTCAGTACTTC
once	TRBD1	TRBJ1-5	TRBV28	CASSPGTGTQPQHF	TGTGCCAGCAGTCCGGGGACAGGGACTCAGCCCCAGCATTTT
NA	TRBD2	TRBJ2-3	TRBV10-1	CASSKSARGRADTQYF	TGCGCCAGCAGTAAGTCAGCCCGCGGGAGGGCAGATACGCAGTATTTT
NA	NA	TRBJ2-7	TRBV9	CASSVGQSSSYEQYF	TGTGCCAGCAGCGTAGGACAGTCAAGCTCCTACGAGCAGTACTTC
NA	NA	TRBJ2-7	TRBV27	CASSFGPRRSYEQYF	TGTGCCAGCAGTTTCGGGCCGCGTAGGTCCTACGAGCAGTACTTC
NA	NA	TRBJ2-3	TRBV11-2	CASSWAGGLSDTQYF	TGTGCCAGCAGCTGGGCGGGTGGGCTCTCAGATACGCAGTATTTT
once	NA	TRBJ1-1	TRBV23-1	CASSNRELFPNTEAFF	TGCGCCAGCAGTAACCGGGAACTATTCCCGAACACTGAAGCTTTCTTT
NA	NA	TRBJ2-5	TRBV13	CASSLRTYGTQYF	TGTGCCAGCAGCCTCCGGACCTACGGGACCCAGTACTTC
NA	TRBD1	TRBJ2-7	TRBV27	CASRINRDRDEQYF	TGTGCCAGCAGGATAAACCGGGACAGGGACGAGCAGTACTTC
NA	TRBD2	TRBJ2-3	TRBV25-1	CASSEFGGFPDTQYF	TGTGCCAGCAGTGAATTCGGGGGGTTCCCAGATACGCAGTATTTT
NA	TRBD2	TRBJ2-3	TRBV7-9	CASSLRQGGTDTQYF	TGTGCCAGCAGCTTGAGGCAGGGAGGGACAGATACGCAGTATTTT